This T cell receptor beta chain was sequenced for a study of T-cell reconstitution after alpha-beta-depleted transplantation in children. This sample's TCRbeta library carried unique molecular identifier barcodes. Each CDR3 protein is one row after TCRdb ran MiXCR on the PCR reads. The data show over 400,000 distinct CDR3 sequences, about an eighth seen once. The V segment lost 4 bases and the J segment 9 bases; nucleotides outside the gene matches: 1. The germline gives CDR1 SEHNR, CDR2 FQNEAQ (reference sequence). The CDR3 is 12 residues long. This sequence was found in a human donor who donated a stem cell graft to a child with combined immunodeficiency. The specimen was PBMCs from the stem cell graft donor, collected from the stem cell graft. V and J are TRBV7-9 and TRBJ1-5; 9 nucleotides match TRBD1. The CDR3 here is CASSWTGAPQHF. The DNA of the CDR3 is TGTGCCAGCAGCTGGACAGGGGCGCCCCAGCATTTT.